This T cell receptor (beta chain) was sequenced during a study of T cell responses to AZD1222 COVID-19 vaccine. Regarding the study as a whole: Only 5 or 6 people who got AZD1222 tested seropositive at baseline. Close to half of all spike-specific TCRs reportedly target regions of the variants that are unmutated. Spike as a whole was targeted by vaccine-associated CD4 TCRs, dominant at 160-218 and 743-854. The donors showed a predominance of white British ancestry and of females, with possible underestimation of clonal diversity.

Comments on this clone: Its antigen is unknown.

The protocol was immunoSEQ multiplex PCR, while the TCRdb copy is restricted to in-frame clones and leaves out a portion. Here the sample spans approximately 100,000 clones, approximately 91% being singletons. Sequencing was performed on peripheral blood, taken on day 0 of AZD1222 vaccination. This TCR derives from an adult in good health.

The CDR3 DNA is TGCAGTGCTAGTAGGGTCCGGGTCAACGAGCAGTACTTC. Amino acid sequence: CSASRVRVNEQYF. The rearrangement uses TRBV20-1 and TRBJ2-7, with D hard to call. Germline assignment: CDR1 DFQATT and CDR2 SNEGSKA (reference sequence). This CDR3 has 13 residues. V was clipped by 3 bases and J by 5 bases, with 14 bases between them.